This T cell receptor (beta chain) emerged from a study of shared clonotypes between healthy human individuals. Clones were sequenced by immunoSEQ multiplex PCR, and TCRdb holds only the in-frame ones, with some missing. In the table there are some 500,000 clones, around 79% of which are singletons. Germline V gives CDR1 SGHDT, CDR2 YYEEEE. This CDR3 comprises 15 residues. V gave up 0 bases and J gave up 6 bases, with 16 bases separating them. The rearrangement joins TRBV5-6 to TRBJ2-7, with D possibly being TRBD1 (6 bases). This TCR came from a woman aged 40 to 50 in good health. Some clones in this sample may be carry-over from other donors' samples. The sequenced sample consisted of PBMCs. CDR3 sequence: CASSLGFRDKLEQYF. CDR3 bases: TGTGCCAGCAGCTTGGGTTTCCGGGACAAACTCGAGCAGTACTTC. The entire variable domain, with the rest obtained from reference TRBV5-6 and TRBJ2-7, is as follows: DAGVTQSPTHLIKTRGQQVTLRCSPKSGHDTVSWYQQALGQGPQFIFQYYEEEERQRGNFPDRFSGHQFPNYSSELNVNALLLGDSALYLCASSLGFRDKLEQYFGPGTRLTVT.